Shown below are 8 T cell receptor beta chains from a single sample sequenced in a study of cytomegalovirus exposure and HLA in healthy donors. The PCR used 60 Vbeta and 13 Jbeta primers. Sequencing used immunoSEQ multiplex PCR; TCRdb keeps in-frame clones, though not all of them. Of about 130,000 clones listed, more than 65% were seen once; the top ten hold 3.5% to 4%. Material for sequencing was PBMCs. The receptors shown here come from a man in his late teens or twenties in good health and CMV-seropositive.

The CDR3 coding sequence is TGCGCCAGCAGCCAAAACGCAGGGCGGTACGAGCAGTACTTC. Its translation is CASSQNAGRYEQYF. The rearrangement uses TRBV4-3 and TRBJ2-5; possible D gene TRBD1, 5 bases. Near its end, the DNA agrees better with TRBJ2-7, so the J call may be wrong. CDR3 size: 14 residues. Germline CDR1 is LGHNA and CDR2 is YSLEER.

This chain joins TRBV30 and TRBJ1-3; 7 nucleotides agree with TRBD1. The V gene end was trimmed by 4 bases and the J gene end by 3 bases; junction bases not matched to a gene: 0. The CDR3 is made up of 12 amino acids. Germline values: CDR1 GTSNPN, CDR2 SVGIG (reference sequence). CDR3 residues: CAWNRGGNTIYF. CDR3 sequence (DNA): TGTGCCTGGAACAGGGGTGGAAACACCATATATTTT.

In its sample, this clone was seen a few times. The gene calls are TRBV2 and TRBJ2-1; no clear D. The CDR3 contains 13 residues. Germline loops: CDR1 SNHLY, CDR2 FYNNEI. The germline V and J ends were trimmed by 3 bases and 10 bases, with 13 bases remaining between them. The CDR3 region is CASSDSALSEQFF. Written as DNA, the CDR3 is TGTGCCAGCAGTGACTCTGCGCTGTCGGAGCAGTTCTTC.

The chain carries TRBV30 and TRBJ1-1; D might be TRBD1 (5 bases). The CDR3 is 14 amino acids. The V end lost 5 bases, the J end lost 1 base, and 14 bases lay between the germline ends. In germline, CDR1 is GTSNPN, CDR2 SVGIG (reference sequence). The CDR3 region is CAWGGFYGNTEAFF. For the CDR3, the DNA is TGTGCCTGGGGGGGGTTCTACGGGAACACTGAAGCTTTCTTT.

This rearrangement joins TRBV7-2 to TRBJ1-1; D possibly corresponds to TRBD1 (5 bases). V lost 2 bases and J 7 bases, leaving 20 bases between the germline ends. Germline CDR1 reads SGHTA; CDR2 reads FQGNSA. The CDR3 loop spans 16 amino acids. The DNA of the CDR3 is TGTGCCAGCAGCTTAATTCCCGGCAGGGCCGAGAATGAAGCTTTCTTT. Translating it yields CASSLIPGRAENEAFF. Filled out from reference TRBV7-2 and TRBJ1-1, the complete variable domain reads GAGVSQSPSNKVTEKGKDVELRCDPISGHTALYWYRQSLGQGLEFLIYFQGNSAPDKSGLPSDRFSAERTGGSVSTLTIQRTQQEDSAVYLCASSLIPGRAENEAFFGQGTRLTVV.

In nucleotides, the CDR3 is TGCAGCGTTGAAGGGCGCCAGGGGGCCTTCACCGGGGAGCTGTTTTTT. Its translation is CSVEGRQGAFTGELFF. The rearrangement links TRBV29-1 to TRBJ2-2, with TRBD1 identical over 8 bases. V shed 1 base and J 4 bases; nucleotides not matched to a gene: 8. Germline V gene sequence: CDR1 SQVTM, CDR2 ANQGSEA. This CDR3 has 16 amino acids.

The chain carries TRBV5-5 and TRBJ1-2, with TRBD1 matching over 9 bases. Germline-derived CDR1 and CDR2 are SGHKS and YYEKEE (reference sequence). This CDR3 has 13 residues. Trimming at V came to 3 bases and at J to 9 bases, leaving 6 bases not matched to a gene. The CDR3 coding sequence is TGTGCCAGCAGCTCACAGGGGGCAAGTAGCTACACCTTC. Translation gives CASSSQGASSYTF.

In nucleotides, the CDR3 is TGTGCCAGCAACAACAACAGGAACACCGGGGAGCTGTTTTTT. Translating gives CASNNNRNTGELFF. The chain links TRBV2 to TRBJ2-2; D gene ambiguous. CDR3 length equals 14 residues. Trimming left V 7 bases short and J 1 base short, with 10 bases between. CDR1 and CDR2 (germline): SNHLY, FYNNEI.